This TCR beta chain was captured in a study of human T cells and chemical hapten exposure. Study-level background: Minor pooled library volume differences mainly drove per-sample TCR yield variation. Study observations and caveats: Counts of TCRs above 1 in 1000 frequency stayed unchanged with DPC sensitization.

In its sample, this clonotype was seen a few times. The antigen is not known. As the library was built, unique molecular identifiers were attached to individual cDNA molecules. Authors' methods: Ranging from about 20,000 to 690,600, TCR counts per sample had a median value of approximately 95,000. TCRdb recomputed calls from the RACE reads with MiXCR, one row per CDR3 protein. V and J calls and clone size were set by TCRdb, not the authors. Of some 50,000 distinct CDR3 sequences listed, 4.4% were seen once; the top ten hold around 5.5%. Germline V lookup: CDR1 MNHNY, CDR2 SVGAGI (reference sequence). This CDR3 comprises 18 residues. V shed 1 base, J shed 4 bases, and the junction held 15 bases outside the gene matches. Time point defined: healthy volunteer bleed at 2 weeks. It was from unfractionated whole blood that total RNA was extracted.

This sequence originates from a human donor in good health. Some clones in this sample may be carry-over from other donors' samples. Sequenced: whole blood. The chain is built from TRBV6-6 and TRBJ2-5, with 7 positions matching TRBD1. The CDR3 sequence: CASSYFSWYDRDRETQYF. Here the CDR3 DNA reads TGTGCCAGCAGTTACTTCAGTTGGTATGACAGGGACCGAGAGACCCAGTACTTC.